This is a list of T cell receptor beta chains from one sample in a study of cytomegalovirus exposure and HLA in healthy donors. Some clones are missing from TCRdb's copy, which holds only in-frame ones; the method was immunoSEQ multiplex PCR. The data show around 150,000 clones, approximately 65% seen once. Sequenced: PBMCs. The receptor set was obtained from a woman aged 60-75 years in good health and CMV-seronegative. The CDR3 runs from the conserved cysteine through the conserved F or W. D genes are given only for firm matches. Not every row has a clone size; where given, it reads once, few, many or a size class.

TRBJ1-2 | TRBD1 | NA | TRBV6-5 | CACNDRVGGYTF | TGTGCCTGTAACGACAGGGTGGGCGGCTACACCTTC
TRBJ2-1 | NA | NA | TRBV4-2 | CASSQDEGLGEQFF | TGTGCCAGCAGCCAAGATGAGGGACTGGGTGAGCAGTTCTTC
TRBJ1-2 | NA | NA | TRBV5-4 | CASSLGGLNYGYTF | TGTGCCAGCAGCTTGGGGGGCCTTAACTATGGCTACACCTTC
TRBJ1-2 | NA | NA | TRBV9 | CASSVGSGQYGYTF | TGTGCCAGCAGCGTAGGGTCAGGGCAATATGGCTACACCTTC
TRBJ2-7 | TRBD1 | NA | TRBV10-3 | CAISRTGSYEQYF | TGTGCCATCTCGAGGACAGGGTCCTACGAGCAGTACTTC
TRBJ2-1 | TRBD2 | NA | TRBV2 | CASRIGVAGGHEQFF | TGTGCCAGCAGAATCGGAGTAGCGGGAGGTCATGAGCAGTTCTTC
TRBJ2-2 | TRBD2 | NA | TRBV2 | CASSLAGGAGELFF | TGTGCCAGCAGCCTAGCGGGAGGGGCCGGGGAGCTGTTTTTT
TRBJ2-7 | TRBD2 | NA | TRBV12-5 | CASGLILAGGPNEQYF | TGTGCTAGTGGTCTCATACTAGCGGGGGGGCCTAACGAGCAGTACTTC
TRBJ2-2 | NA | NA | TRBV5-4 | CASSLEAGAGTGELFF | TGTGCCAGCAGCTTGGAAGCAGGGGCTGGCACCGGGGAGCTGTTTTTT
TRBJ2-2 | NA | NA | TRBV6-1 | CASSEFQVNTGELFF | TGTGCCAGCAGTGAATTCCAGGTGAACACCGGGGAGCTGTTTTTT
TRBJ2-5 | NA | NA | TRBV7-7 | CASSLGFQRRPETQYF | TGTGCTAGCAGCTTAGGTTTCCAGCGAAGGCCGGAGACCCAGTACTTC
TRBJ1-2 | TRBD1 | NA | TRBV11-3 | CASSLFQGEYGYTF | TGTGCCAGCAGCCTTTTTCAGGGGGAATATGGCTACACCTTC
TRBJ2-7 | TRBD1 | NA | TRBV19 | CASSSPGDRETYEQYF | TGTGCCAGTAGTAGTCCCGGGGACAGGGAGACCTACGAGCAGTACTTC
TRBJ1-2 | NA | few | TRBV5-1 | CASSLTQVANGYTF | TGCGCCAGCAGCTTGACTCAGGTGGCGAATGGCTACACCTTC
TRBJ1-3 | NA | few | TRBV7-2 | CASSPTTNTIYF | TGTGCCAGCAGCCCGACTACAAACACCATATATTTT
TRBJ2-5 | TRBD2 | NA | TRBV11-1 | CASSGTSGRAQETQYF | TGTGCCAGCAGCGGGACTAGCGGGAGGGCCCAAGAGACCCAGTACTTC
TRBJ1-6 | NA | once | TRBV25-1 | CASSDGWANSPLHF | TGTGCCAGCAGTGATGGGTGGGCCAATTCACCCCTCCACTTT
TRBJ2-6 | NA | NA | TRBV7-2 | CASSLAVGQGLPGANVLTF | TGTGCCAGCAGCTTAGCGGTGGGGCAGGGCCTGCCTGGGGCCAACGTCCTGACTTTC
TRBJ2-7 | TRBD1 | few | TRBV5-4 | CASSPAGTGSYEQYF | TGTGCCAGCAGCCCGGCGGGGACAGGTTCCTACGAGCAGTACTTC
TRBJ1-3 | NA | NA | TRBV7-8 | CASSDSSGNTIYF | TGTGCCAGCAGTGATAGCTCTGGAAACACCATATATTTT
TRBJ1-5 | NA | NA | TRBV10-2 | CASSDNGQSNQPQHF | TGCGCCAGCAGTGACAACGGACAGAGTAATCAGCCCCAGCATTTT
TRBJ1-1 | NA | NA | TRBV6-5 | CASSYRVNKGTTEAFF | TGTGCCAGCAGTTACCGGGTCAATAAAGGTACAACTGAAGCTTTCTTT
TRBJ1-2 | NA | NA | TRBV7-9 | CSSSSTVYGYTF | TGTTCCAGCAGCTCCACAGTATATGGCTACACCTTC
TRBJ2-1 | NA | NA | TRBV5-4 | CASSPARANNEQFF | TGTGCCAGCAGCCCCGCCAGGGCGAACAATGAGCAGTTCTTC
TRBJ2-3 | TRBD2 | NA | TRBV5-1 | CASSWRTSGASTDTQYF | TGCGCCAGCAGCTGGCGGACTAGCGGTGCTAGCACAGATACGCAGTATTTT
TRBJ2-7 | TRBD1 | few | TRBV11-2 | CASSYWTGNEQYF | TGTGCCAGCAGCTACTGGACAGGGAACGAGCAGTACTTC
TRBJ2-1 | TRBD2 | NA | TRBV2 | CRGGLADNEQFF | TGTCGGGGGGGACTAGCGGACAATGAGCAGTTCTTC
TRBJ1-1 | NA | NA | TRBV10-3 | CAISEMAGTEAFF | TGTGCCATCAGTGAGATGGCGGGGACTGAAGCTTTCTTT
TRBJ2-7 | NA | NA | TRBV7-6 | CASSLQGGNEQYF | TGTGCCAGCAGCTTACAGGGCGGGAACGAGCAGTACTTC
TRBJ1-1 | NA | NA | TRBV6-1 | CASKPIQGTEAFF | TGTGCCAGCAAGCCAATCCAGGGCACTGAAGCTTTCTTT
TRBJ1-6 | NA | few | TRBV2 | CASSDRPSSPLHF | TGTGCCAGCAGTGACCGCCCTAGTTCACCCCTCCACTTT
TRBJ2-1 | TRBD2 | NA | TRBV5-4 | CASIRRGLAGNNEQFF | TGTGCCAGCATCAGGAGGGGGCTAGCGGGGAACAATGAGCAGTTCTTC
TRBJ2-7 | NA | NA | TRBV7-2 | CASSPSSVEQYF | TGTGCCAGCAGCCCCTCTTCCGTGGAGCAGTACTTC
TRBJ2-3 | TRBD2 | few | TRBV7-2 | CASSPGERGGTDTQYF | TGTGCCAGCAGCCCCGGGGAGCGGGGGGGCACAGATACGCAGTATTTT
TRBJ2-7 | TRBD2 | NA | TRBV10-3 | CAIRGGLAGIYEQYF | TGTGCCATCAGAGGGGGACTAGCGGGAATCTACGAGCAGTACTTC
TRBJ2-1 | NA | NA | TRBV5-1 | CASSRPGNEQFF | TGCGCCAGCAGTCGGCCGGGCAATGAGCAGTTCTTC
TRBJ2-1 | NA | once | TRBV5-4 | CASSLVPVSYNEQFF | TGTGCCAGCAGCTTGGTCCCTGTATCCTACAATGAGCAGTTCTTC
TRBJ1-2 | NA | NA | TRBV9 | CASSANHGYTF | TGTGCCAGCAGCGCTAATCATGGCTACACCTTC
TRBJ2-3 | NA | NA | TRBV7-8 | CASSLGGRADTQYF | TGTGCCAGCAGCTTAGGGGGCAGGGCAGATACGCAGTATTTT
TRBJ2-1 | NA | NA | TRBV9 | CASSGGDFGGEQFF | TGTGCCAGCAGCGGGGGGGACTTCGGGGGTGAGCAGTTCTTC
TRBJ1-1 | TRBD1 | few | TRBV5-1 | CASSPGQSNTEAFF | TGCGCCAGCAGCCCGGGACAGTCGAACACTGAAGCTTTCTTT
TRBJ2-7 | NA | NA | TRBV5-1 | CASSLLQGGSYEQYF | TGCGCCAGCAGCTTGCTACAGGGAGGGTCCTACGAGCAGTACTTC